The rows below give T cell receptor beta chains drawn from one sample of a study of T cell responses to AZD1222 COVID-19 vaccine. Here immunoSEQ multiplex PCR was the method, and the copy in TCRdb shows in-frame clones only, minus some. The profile shows just over 80,000 clones, just under 90% of them singletons. The material was peripheral blood, obtained on day 0 of AZD1222 vaccination. Receptors were obtained from an adult in good health. The CDR3 runs from the conserved cysteine through the conserved F or W.

>TRBV11-2|TRBJ1-1
CASSPLGSGTEAFF
>TRBV4-1|TRBJ2-7
CASSPLSSYEQYF
>TRBV5-1|TRBJ2-7
CASTPGQGPYEQYF
>TRBV12-3/TRBV12-4|TRBJ1-5
CASGKPQHF
>TRBV7-2|TRBJ1-1
CASSSRPGGEAFF
>TRBV9|TRBJ1-1
CASSVAGHGEAFF
>TRBV12-5|TRBJ2-2
CASGRDRSNTGELFF
>TRBV7-8|TRBJ1-1
CASSLEWGTGNTEAFF
>TRBV19|TRBJ1-5
CASSIKGFGQPQHF
>TRBV2|TRBJ1-1
CASRIGEFRTEAFF
>TRBV19|TRBJ1-4
CASSKLGSTNEKLFF
>TRBV6-5|TRBJ1-3
CASRASIPGNTIYF
>TRBV7-9|TRBJ1-4
CASSPPDLGDEKLFF
>TRBV24-1|TRBJ1-1
CATSDRLRGEAFF
>TRBV28|TRBJ1-4
CASSPGGLGEKLFF
>TRBV4-1|TRBJ2-2
CASSQEAGGPFAGELFF
>TRBV9|TRBJ1-2
CASRKILTGTDYGYTF
>TRBV5-6|TRBJ2-5
CASSPDGSVETQYF
>TRBV11-2|TRBJ1-3
CASSLDPEGESSGNTIYF
>TRBV29-1|TRBJ1-4
CSVRTGANEKLFF
>TRBV28|TRBJ2-1
CASSQSSLALNEQFF
>TRBV12-5|TRBJ2-2
CASGPGQGITFPGTGELFF
>TRBV24-1|TRBJ2-3
CATSDLRAGEADTQYF
>TRBV6-2/TRBV6-3|TRBJ2-5
CASSTGQTNQETQYF
>TRBV30|TRBJ1-2
CAWEGHGYTF
>TRBV5-1|TRBJ2-7
CASSLGLAGGIDEQYF
>TRBV6-6|TRBJ1-5
CATLRDGNQPQHF
>TRBV2|TRBJ1-2
CASSPRDRGSGYTF
>TRBV6-2/TRBV6-3|TRBJ1-1
CASSRMNTEAFF
>TRBV2|TRBJ2-3
CAILAGDTDTQYF
>TRBV5-1|TRBJ2-7
CASSFGGSYEQYF
>TRBV11-2|TRBJ1-4
CASSLVGVSEKLFF
>TRBV24-1|TRBJ2-5
CATSDLGRTDQETQYF
>TRBV5-1|TRBJ1-1
CASSPPGHRNTEAFF
>TRBV29-1|TRBJ1-1
CSVERQGSYTEAFF
>TRBV27|TRBJ1-1
CASSLPAPGGYTEAFF
>TRBV27|TRBJ2-1
CASSKRTSGASTYNEQFF
>TRBV7-3|TRBJ1-2
CASSLGPRFGYTF
>TRBV11-1|TRBJ2-5
CASSLEPSLETQYF
>TRBV4-1|TRBJ1-1
CASSQDWVGAFF
>TRBV5-1|TRBJ1-6
CASSLEGPLHF
>TRBV10-1|TRBJ2-2
CASSESLQLELFF
>TRBV6-4|TRBJ1-5
CASSDRDRALKRQPQHF
>TRBV5-1|TRBJ1-2
CASTLGADYYGYTF
>TRBV5-1|TRBJ1-1
CASSLLDGQTVEAFF
>TRBV2|TRBJ1-1
CASSESQKGAKAFF
>TRBV19|TRBJ1-6
CASRPNSYNSPLHF
>TRBV5-4|TRBJ1-1
CASSLQDLEVEAFF
>TRBV10-1|TRBJ2-7
CASSDGYEQYF